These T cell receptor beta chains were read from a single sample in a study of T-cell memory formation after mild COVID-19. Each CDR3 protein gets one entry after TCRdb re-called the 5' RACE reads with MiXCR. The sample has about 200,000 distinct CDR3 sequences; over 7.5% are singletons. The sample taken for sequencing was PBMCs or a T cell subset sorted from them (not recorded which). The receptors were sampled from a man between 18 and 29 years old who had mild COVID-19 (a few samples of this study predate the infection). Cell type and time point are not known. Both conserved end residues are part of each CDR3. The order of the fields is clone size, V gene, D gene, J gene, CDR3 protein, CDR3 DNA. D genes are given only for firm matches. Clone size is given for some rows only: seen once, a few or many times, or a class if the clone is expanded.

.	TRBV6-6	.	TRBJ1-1	CASSSQNTEAFF	TGTGCCAGCAGTTCTCAGAACACTGAAGCTTTCTTT
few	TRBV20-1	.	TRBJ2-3	CSAIPFEGTDTQYF	TGCAGTGCGATTCCGTTCGAGGGCACAGATACGCAGTATTTT
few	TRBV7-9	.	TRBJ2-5	CATPRGMSQYF	TGTGCCACGCCAAGAGGGATGTCCCAGTACTTC
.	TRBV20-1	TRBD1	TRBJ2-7	CSASAGGTGFSYEQYF	TGCAGTGCTAGCGCAGGGGGGACAGGGTTCTCCTACGAGCAGTACTTC
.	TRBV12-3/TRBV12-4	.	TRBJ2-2	CASSLREFITGELFF	TGTGCCAGCAGTTTAAGGGAATTTATTACCGGGGAGCTGTTTTTT
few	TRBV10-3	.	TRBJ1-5	CAIGDSYQPQHF	TGTGCCATCGGGGATAGTTATCAGCCCCAGCATTTT
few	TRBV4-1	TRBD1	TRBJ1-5	CASSQSGGIQPQHF	TGCGCCAGCAGCCAATCAGGGGGGATTCAGCCCCAGCATTTT
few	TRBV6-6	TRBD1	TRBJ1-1	CASSYYGSGGTGEAFF	TGTGCCAGCAGTTACTACGGTTCAGGGGGTACGGGTGAAGCTTTCTTT
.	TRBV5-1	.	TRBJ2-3	CASTYDTDTQYF	TGCGCCAGCACGTACGACACAGATACGCAGTATTTT
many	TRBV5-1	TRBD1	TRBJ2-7	CASSLSGGNSYEQYF	TGCGCCAGCAGCTTATCAGGGGGCAACTCCTACGAGCAGTACTTC
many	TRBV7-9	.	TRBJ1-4	CASTNLGEKLFF	TGTGCCAGCACCAACCTTGGAGAAAAACTGTTTTTT
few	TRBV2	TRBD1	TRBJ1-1	CASRGQGNTEAFF	TGTGCCAGCAGGGGACAGGGTAACACTGAAGCTTTCTTT
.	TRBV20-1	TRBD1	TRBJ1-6	CSAPYRGRGYNSPLHF	TGCAGTGCGCCTTACAGGGGCAGGGGCTATAATTCACCCCTCCACTTT
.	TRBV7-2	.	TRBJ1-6	CASSLEGQNNSPLHF	TGTGCCAGCAGCTTAGAAGGACAGAATAATTCACCCCTCCACTTT
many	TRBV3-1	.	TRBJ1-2	CASSQDGGANYTF	TGTGCCAGCAGCCAAGATGGCGGGGCGAACTACACCTTC
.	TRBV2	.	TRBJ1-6	CASERQLNSPLHF	TGTGCCAGCGAACGACAGCTAAATTCACCCCTCCACTTT
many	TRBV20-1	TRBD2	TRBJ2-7	CSARDFTGGRYEQYF	TGCAGTGCTAGAGATTTTACGGGGGGGCGTTACGAGCAGTACTTC
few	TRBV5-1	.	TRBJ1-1	CASRSGARTEAFF	TGCGCCAGCAGATCTGGGGCTCGGACTGAAGCTTTCTTT
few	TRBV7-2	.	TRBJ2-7	CASSPQDRGEQYF	TGTGCCAGCAGCCCACAGGACCGGGGCGAGCAGTACTTC